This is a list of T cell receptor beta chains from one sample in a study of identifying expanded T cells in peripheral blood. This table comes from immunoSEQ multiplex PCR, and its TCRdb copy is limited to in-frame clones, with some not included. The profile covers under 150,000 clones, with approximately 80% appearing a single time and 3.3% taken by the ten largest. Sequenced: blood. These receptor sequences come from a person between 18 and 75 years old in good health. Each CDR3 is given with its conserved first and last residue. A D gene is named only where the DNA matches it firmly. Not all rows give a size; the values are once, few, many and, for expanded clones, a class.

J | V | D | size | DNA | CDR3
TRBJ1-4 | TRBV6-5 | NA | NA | TGTGCCAGCAGTTACAGTTATACAGGGTTCGGAGAAAAACTGTTTTTT | CASSYSYTGFGEKLFF
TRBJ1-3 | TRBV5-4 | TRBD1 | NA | TGTGCCAGCAGCGCCGGGACAGGGGCTATTACTGGAAACACCATATATTTT | CASSAGTGAITGNTIYF
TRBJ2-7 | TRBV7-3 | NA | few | TGTGCCAGCAGCTTGATTGGGGGCGGACGAGGCGAGCAGTACTTC | CASSLIGGGRGEQYF
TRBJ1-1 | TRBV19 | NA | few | TGTGCCAGTAGTATCCCCCTTACTGGTGAAGCTTTCTTT | CASSIPLTGEAFF
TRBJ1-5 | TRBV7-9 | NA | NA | TGTGCCAGCAGCTTACAGGACCTCGGGGGCAATCAGCCCCAGCATTTT | CASSLQDLGGNQPQHF
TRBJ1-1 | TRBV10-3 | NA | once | TGTGCCATCAAGGAGAACACTGAAGCTTTCTTT | CAIKENTEAFF
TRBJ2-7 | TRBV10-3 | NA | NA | TGTGCCATCAGTGAGAGGGGCAGGGAACACGAGCAGTACTTC | CAISERGREHEQYF
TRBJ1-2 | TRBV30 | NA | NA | TGTGCCTGGAGCTGGGGCAACTATGGCTACACCTTC | CAWSWGNYGYTF
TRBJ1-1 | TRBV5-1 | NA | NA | TGCGCCAGCAGACCTTCCGGCTTTATGAACACTGAAGCTTTCTTT | CASRPSGFMNTEAFF
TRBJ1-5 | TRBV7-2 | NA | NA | TGTGCCAGCAGCTTAGATGGGAATCAGCCCCAGCATTTT | CASSLDGNQPQHF
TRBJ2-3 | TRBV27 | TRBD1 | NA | TGTGCCAGCACAAGGGGGCGGTGGAGAGATACGCAGTATTTT | CASTRGRWRDTQYF
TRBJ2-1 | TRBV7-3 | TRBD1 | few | TGTGCCAGCAGCTTGCCGGGACAGGGTTTCAATGAGCAGTTCTTC | CASSLPGQGFNEQFF
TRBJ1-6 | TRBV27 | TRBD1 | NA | TGTGCCAGCAGTTTTCAGACAGGGGGTCGGTCACCCCTCCACTTT | CASSFQTGGRSPLHF
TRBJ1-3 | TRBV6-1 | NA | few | TGTGCCAGCATCCGGGACTCTGGAAACACCATATATTTT | CASIRDSGNTIYF
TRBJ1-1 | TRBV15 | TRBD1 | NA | TGTGCCACCAGCAGGCAAAGACAGGGTGGGACTGAAGCTTTCTTT | CATSRQRQGGTEAFF
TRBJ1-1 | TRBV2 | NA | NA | TGTGCCAGCAGTGTGGGGGTCCTATCCATGAACACTGAAGCTTTCTTT | CASSVGVLSMNTEAFF
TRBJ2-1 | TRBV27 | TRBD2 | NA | TGTGCCAGCAGTTTTGGGACTAGACACAATGAGCAGTTCTTC | CASSFGTRHNEQFF
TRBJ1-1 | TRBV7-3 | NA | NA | TGTGCCAGCAGCTTAACGGGGTACACTGAAGCTTTCTTT | CASSLTGYTEAFF
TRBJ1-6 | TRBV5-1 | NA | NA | TGCGCCAGCAGCCCGGGGGACGGATATTCACCCCTCCACTTT | CASSPGDGYSPLHF
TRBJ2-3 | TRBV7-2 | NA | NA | TGTGCCAGCAGGCCATTCTTTTCAGGGTGGGTGACAGATACGCAGTATTTT | CASRPFFSGWVTDTQYF
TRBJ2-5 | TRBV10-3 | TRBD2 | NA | TGTGCCATCGGCAAAGAACTAGCGGGGGGGTTAGAGACCCAGTACTTC | CAIGKELAGGLETQYF
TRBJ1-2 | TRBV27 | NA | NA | TGTGCCAGCAGTCCGATAGGGCGCATAAACTATGGCTACACCTTC | CASSPIGRINYGYTF
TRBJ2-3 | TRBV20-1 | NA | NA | TGCAGTGTTAGGGGAACAGATACGCAGTATTTT | CSVRGTDTQYF
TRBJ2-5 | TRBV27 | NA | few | TGTGCCAGCAGCCTTCGGTCGCACCTACCCCTCCAAGAGACCCAGTACTTC | CASSLRSHLPLQETQYF
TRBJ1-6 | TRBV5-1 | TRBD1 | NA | TGCGCCAGCAACCTAGGACAGGGGTATTCACCCCTCCACTTT | CASNLGQGYSPLHF
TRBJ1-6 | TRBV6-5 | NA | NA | TGTGCCAGCAGCAGGCGGGCCTCTAATTCACCCCTCCACTTT | CASSRRASNSPLHF
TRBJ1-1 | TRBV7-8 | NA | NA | TGTGCCAGCAGCTTGGTAGGCGCTGAAGCTTTCTTT | CASSLVGAEAFF
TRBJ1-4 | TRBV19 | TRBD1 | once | TGTGCCACCCAACTCACAGGGGCGCAAACTAATGAAAAACTGTTTTTT | CATQLTGAQTNEKLFF
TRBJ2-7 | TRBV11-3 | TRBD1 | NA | TGTGCCAGCAGCTACAAAGGTTCGGGGACAGGGAACTACGAGCAGTACTTC | CASSYKGSGTGNYEQYF
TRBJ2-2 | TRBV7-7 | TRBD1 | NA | TGTGCCAGCAGCTCCGGACAGGGGGGCACCGGGGAGCTGTTTTTT | CASSSGQGGTGELFF
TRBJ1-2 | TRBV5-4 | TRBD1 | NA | TGTGCCAGCAGCGCCCCGGGACAGGGCTCTCGTAGGACCTTC | CASSAPGQGSRRTF
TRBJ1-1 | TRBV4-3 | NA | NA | TGCGCCAGCAGCCACGGACAGCGTGGGGATGAAGCTTTCTTT | CASSHGQRGDEAFF
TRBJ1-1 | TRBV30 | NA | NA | TGTGCCTGGAGTCCCGGGACCGCACATGAAGCTTTCTTT | CAWSPGTAHEAFF
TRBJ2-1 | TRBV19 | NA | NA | TGTGCCAGTAGTAACGGGGATTACAATGAGCAGTTCTTC | CASSNGDYNEQFF
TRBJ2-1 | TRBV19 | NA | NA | TGTGCCAGTAGTATAGGTGCAAATGAGCAGTTCTTC | CASSIGANEQFF
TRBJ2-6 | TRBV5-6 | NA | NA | TGTGCCAGCAGCTCGAGGACGGGTGGGGCCAACGTCCTGACTTTC | CASSSRTGGANVLTF
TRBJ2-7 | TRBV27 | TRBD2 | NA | TGTGCCAGCAGTCTTGGACTAGCGGGGATAACCTACGAGCAGTACTTC | CASSLGLAGITYEQYF
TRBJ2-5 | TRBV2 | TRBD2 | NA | TGTGCCAGCAGTGACACTAGCGGGGGGGAGACCCAGTACTTC | CASSDTSGGETQYF
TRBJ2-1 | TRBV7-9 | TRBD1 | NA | TGTGCCAGCAGTTCCGACAGGGCGTACAATGAGCAGTTCTTC | CASSSDRAYNEQFF
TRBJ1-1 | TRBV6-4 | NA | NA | TGTGCCAGCAGTGAGTTGGTTGGAGGTGAAGCTTTCTTT | CASSELVGGEAFF
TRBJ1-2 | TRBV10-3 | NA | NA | TGTGCCATCAGTGAGGGGACACAACACTATGGCTACACCTTC | CAISEGTQHYGYTF
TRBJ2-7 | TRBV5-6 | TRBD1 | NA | TGTGCCAGCAGTTCGACAGGGGGCGCGGGCTACGAGCAGTACTTC | CASSSTGGAGYEQYF
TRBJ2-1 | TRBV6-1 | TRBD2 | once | TGTGCCAGCGGACTAGCATCCTCCTACAATGAGCAGTTCTTC | CASGLASSYNEQFF
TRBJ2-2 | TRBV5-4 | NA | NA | TGTGCCAGCAGCTTTGGGGCCCCCACGAACACCGGGGAGCTGTTTTTT | CASSFGAPTNTGELFF
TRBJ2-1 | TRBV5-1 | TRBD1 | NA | TGCGCCAGCAGCCCCAGGGGGGGACAGGGGCTACCCAGCACAGGTGAGCAGTTCTTC | CASSPRGGQGLPSTGEQFF
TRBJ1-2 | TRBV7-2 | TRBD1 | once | TGTGCCAGCAGCTTCATGACAGGGGGCGCCGGCTATGGCTACACCTTC | CASSFMTGGAGYGYTF